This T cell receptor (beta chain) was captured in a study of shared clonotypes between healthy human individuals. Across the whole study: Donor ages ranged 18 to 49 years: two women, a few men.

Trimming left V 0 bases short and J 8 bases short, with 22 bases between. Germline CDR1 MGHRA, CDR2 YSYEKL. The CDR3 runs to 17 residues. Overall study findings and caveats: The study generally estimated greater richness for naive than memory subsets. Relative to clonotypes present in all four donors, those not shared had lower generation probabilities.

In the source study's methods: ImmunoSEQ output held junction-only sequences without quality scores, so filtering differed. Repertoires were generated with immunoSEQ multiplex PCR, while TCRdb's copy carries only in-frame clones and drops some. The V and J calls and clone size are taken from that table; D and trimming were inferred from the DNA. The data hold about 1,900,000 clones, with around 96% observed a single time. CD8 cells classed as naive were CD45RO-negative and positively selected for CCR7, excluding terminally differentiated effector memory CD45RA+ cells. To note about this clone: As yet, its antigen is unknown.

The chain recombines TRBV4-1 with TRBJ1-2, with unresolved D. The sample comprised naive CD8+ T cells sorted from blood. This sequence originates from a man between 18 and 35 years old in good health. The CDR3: CASSQDGPGGESEGYTF. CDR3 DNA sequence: TGCGCCAGCAGCCAAGATGGTCCAGGCGGGGAGAGTGAAGGCTACACCTTC.